The TCR beta chain under discussion was sequenced for a study of T cell responses to AZD1222 COVID-19 vaccine. Study details: Investigators merged groups given second doses at roughly 4 or roughly 12 weeks. The study, taken as a whole, reports: Regions 160-218 and 743-854 held dominance among vaccine-associated CD4 TCRs, which spanned spike.

Notes on this clone: As yet, its antigen is unknown.

Here immunoSEQ multiplex PCR was the method, and the copy in TCRdb shows in-frame clones only, minus some. The sample has roughly 140,000 clones; 85% to 90% are singletons. The TCR originated in an adult in good health. The sample was peripheral blood, taken on day 0 of AZD1222 vaccination.

The CDR3 DNA reads TGCGCCAGCAGCCCCGGGGACAGGTTGTATGGCTACACCTTC. As protein: CASSPGDRLYGYTF. The chain recombines TRBV5-1 with TRBJ1-2; 8 bases fit TRBD1. CDR1 and CDR2 from the germline V gene are SGHRS and YFSETQ. The CDR3 runs to 14 residues. The J segment lost 5 bases and the V segment lost 4 bases, leaving 7 bases of the junction unmatched.